These 19 T cell receptor beta chains share one sample of origin, sequenced in a study of T cells after yellow fever vaccination. Each CDR3 protein gets one entry after TCRdb re-called the 5' RACE reads with MiXCR. The data contain 300,000 or so distinct CDR3 sequences, 10% to 15% of them singletons. This material consisted of CD4+ T cells sorted from PBMCs, taken 45 days after the yellow fever booster vaccination. These receptor sequences come from a man in his thirties or forties who received the YFV17D yellow fever vaccine.

In its sample, this clonotype was seen a few times. The V gene is TRBV3-1, the J gene TRBJ1-1; D possibly corresponds to TRBD1 (5 bases). The CDR3 loop spans 13 amino acids. V lost 5 bases, J lost 10 bases, and 17 bases lay in between. Germline V gives CDR1 LGHDT, CDR2 YNNKEL (reference sequence). In DNA, the CDR3 is TGTGCCAGCAGCATGATAGGGACCGAGCCAGCTTTCTTT. This translates into CASSMIGTEPAFF.

This clonotype came up a few times. CDR3 residues: CSVEEGRNTEAFF. The CDR3 DNA reads as TGCAGCGTTGAAGAAGGGCGGAACACTGAAGCTTTCTTT. The chain couples TRBV29-1 to TRBJ1-1; D gene uncertain. Trimming removed 0 bases at V and 1 base at J, with 6 bases between. Germline loops: CDR1 SQVTM, CDR2 ANQGSEA. The CDR3 totals 13 residues.

The rearrangement uses TRBV25-1 and TRBJ2-1, with no clear D. With 2 bases removed from V and 4 bases from J, the gap between germline ends came to 15 bases. Germline V gives CDR1 MGHDK, CDR2 SYGVNS. This CDR3 comprises 16 residues. This chain's CDR3 is CASSEISITQYNEQFF. The CDR3 nucleotides are TGTGCCAGCAGTGAAATATCCATCACTCAATACAATGAGCAGTTCTTC.

A word on this clonotype: This likely comes from a read error, as the CDR3 has no conserved phenylalanine or tryptophan at its end. CDR3 region: CASSQAGGISGANVLTS. The DNA of the CDR3 is TGCGCCAGCAGCCAAGCAGGGGGGATTTCTGGGGCCAACGTCCTGACTTCC. The V call is TRBV4-3, the J call TRBJ2-6, with a possible D match to TRBD1 (7 bases). The length of the CDR3 is 17 residues. Trimming stripped 1 base from V and 1 base from J, with 11 bases between. The germline V gene has CDR1 LGHNA and CDR2 YSLEER.

The chain employs TRBV5-1 and TRBJ2-3; 8 nucleotides match TRBD1. This CDR3 comprises 15 residues. The germline gives CDR1 SGHRS, CDR2 YFSETQ. After removal of 4 bases from V and 1 base from J, the junction contained 5 bases not matched to a gene. The CDR3: CASSKQGVGTDTQYF. CDR3 nucleotide sequence: TGCGCCAGCAGCAAACAGGGGGTGGGCACAGATACGCAGTATTTT.

This clonotype was seen a few times. This CDR3 reads CASSSSGQGDGYTF. The DNA for the CDR3 is TGCGCCAGCAGCTCGTCGGGACAGGGTGATGGCTACACCTTC. The V gene is TRBV5-1, the J gene TRBJ1-2, with 9 bases fitting TRBD1. The CDR3 consists of 14 residues. With V trimmed by 3 bases and J by 6 bases, 6 bases remained unmatched. The germline CDR1 and CDR2 sequences are SGHRS and YFSETQ. The whole variable domain, remainder taken from reference TRBV5-1 and TRBJ1-2, is KAGVTQTPRYLIKTRGQQVTLSCSPISGHRSVSWYQQTPGQGLQFLFEYFSETQRNKGNFPGRFSGRQFSNSRSEMNVSTLELGDSALYLCASSSSGQGDGYTFGSGTRLTVV.

In this sample, this clonotype turned up a few times. This chain connects TRBV24-1 to TRBJ2-2; D call uncertain. The CDR3 runs to 14 residues. Trimming cost V 5 bases and J 1 base, with 7 bases left between them. Germline V gives CDR1 KGHDR, CDR2 SFDVKD. The CDR3 DNA reads TGTGCCACCAGTGCTTCAGGGAACACCGGGGAGCTGTTTTTT. This translates into CATSASGNTGELFF.

Notes on this clonotype: A read error may explain this, as a much larger clone is one base away. This chain joins TRBV4-2 and TRBJ2-1, with 8 bases that match TRBD2. Germline V gene sequence: CDR1 LGHNA, CDR2 YNFKEQ. V was pared by 3 bases and J by 3 bases, with 7 bases of the junction left unmatched. CDR3 length: 16 amino acids. CDR3 nucleotides: TGTGCCAGCAGCCAGGATTGGACTAGCCTCTACAATGAGCAGTTCTTC. Protein: CASSQDWTSLYNEQFF.

In nucleotides, the CDR3 is TGTGCCAGCAGTGACCGAAGACGGCTCACTGAAGCTTTCTTT. Amino acids: CASSDRRRLTEAFF. The chain couples TRBV6-1 to TRBJ1-1; D is unresolved. The ends were cut back, 3 bases at V and 4 bases at J, with 12 bases in the middle. The V gene's germline CDR1 is MNHNS and CDR2 SASEGT. The CDR3 is made up of 14 amino acids.

This chain connects TRBV7-2 to TRBJ2-7; perhaps D is TRBD1 or TRBD2 (6 bases each). Germline CDR1 SGHTA, CDR2 FQGNSA. Trimming shortened V by 6 bases and J by 3 bases, and 18 bases separated the two germline ends. The CDR3 loop spans 15 amino acids. Here the CDR3 DNA reads TGTGCCAGCAGTATTCAGTCGGGGGCGGGCTACGAGCAGTACTTC. This translates into CASSIQSGAGYEQYF.

This clonotype was picked up a small number of times. This chain connects TRBV5-5 to TRBJ1-1; 7 bases match TRBD1. The CDR3 has 15 amino acids. J gave up 4 bases and V 0 bases, and 6 bases lay outside the gene matches. CDR1 and CDR2 from the germline V gene are SGHKS and YYEKEE (reference sequence). The CDR3 sequence: CASSLEGGLGTEAFF. The CDR3 nucleotides are TGTGCCAGCAGCTTGGAAGGGGGCCTGGGCACTGAAGCTTTCTTT.

This clonotype came up a few times. The V call is TRBV7-9, the J call TRBJ1-1; 8 bases are a match to TRBD1. This CDR3 comprises 17 residues. The V segment lost 5 bases and the J segment 4 bases; nucleotides outside the gene matches: 15. Germline V gene sequence: CDR1 SEHNR, CDR2 FQNEAQ (reference sequence). The CDR3 sequence: CASSPPHPGQDRTEAFF. CDR3 nucleotide sequence: TGTGCCAGCAGCCCCCCCCATCCGGGACAGGACCGCACTGAAGCTTTCTTT.

A few counts support this clonotype. V is TRBV20-1 and J is TRBJ1-4; TRBD1 is a possible D gene (6 bases). Germline assignment: CDR1 DFQATT and CDR2 SNEGSKA (reference sequence). The CDR3 totals 14 residues. V was cut by 2 bases and J by 5 bases, with 12 bases left in between. CDR3 in DNA: TGCAGTGCTAGAAGGACAGTCACGAATGAAAAACTGTTTTTT. Translation: CSARRTVTNEKLFF.

This clonotype appeared a few times. The chain links TRBV5-1 to TRBJ2-7; D remains ambiguous. Germline CDR1 SGHRS, CDR2 YFSETQ. Trimming pared 4 bases from V and 4 bases from J, leaving 18 bases between. This CDR3 is built from 15 residues. The CDR3 loop reads CASSPADLLVYEQYF. As DNA, the CDR3 is TGCGCCAGCAGCCCCGCGGACCTATTAGTATACGAGCAGTACTTC.

The gene calls are TRBV4-3 and TRBJ2-1, with a weak D call TRBD2 (5 bases). V gave up 1 base and J gave up 8 bases, with 6 bases separating them. The CDR3 runs 12 residues. Germline V CDR1 and CDR2: LGHNA, YSLEER. The CDR3 here is CASSQASHEQFF. As DNA, the CDR3 is TGCGCCAGCAGCCAAGCTAGCCATGAGCAGTTCTTC.

The CDR3 spells CSASRQAAQPQHF. CDR3 DNA: TGCAGTGCTAGTAGGCAGGCCGCGCAGCCCCAGCATTTT. V gene TRBV20-1 combines with J gene TRBJ1-5, with D unclear. Germline CDR1 is DFQATT and CDR2 is SNEGSKA (reference sequence). Trimming shortened V by 3 bases and J by 7 bases, and 13 bases separated the two germline ends. This CDR3 is built from 13 residues.

The chain joins TRBV19 to TRBJ2-2, with D perhaps matching TRBD2 (6 bases). Deletions cut 9 bases from V and 4 bases from J, with 12 bases between. The CDR3 runs 13 residues. Germline V gene lookup returns CDR1 LNHDA and CDR2 SQIVND (reference sequence). The CDR3 loop is CASGSLATGELFF. CDR3 sequence (DNA): TGTGCCAGCGGGAGTCTGGCCACCGGGGAGCTGTTTTTT.

This sequence joins TRBV7-9 and TRBJ2-1, with no clear D. V lost 5 bases to trimming and J lost 9 bases, with 8 bases between them. CDR3 size: 11 residues. Germline V gene lookup returns CDR1 SEHNR and CDR2 FQNEAQ (reference sequence). CDR3: CASSPLFEQFF. DNA of the CDR3: TGTGCCAGCAGCCCGCTTTTTGAGCAGTTCTTC.

Only a few counts were recorded for this clonotype. This chain connects TRBV5-1 to TRBJ1-2; D ambiguous. Trimming pared 4 bases from V and 0 bases from J, leaving 16 bases between. Germline assignment: CDR1 SGHRS and CDR2 YFSETQ. The CDR3 covers 16 residues. The CDR3 reads CASSPKEPRPNYGYTF. The CDR3 DNA reads TGCGCCAGCAGCCCTAAAGAACCCCGTCCTAACTATGGCTACACCTTC.